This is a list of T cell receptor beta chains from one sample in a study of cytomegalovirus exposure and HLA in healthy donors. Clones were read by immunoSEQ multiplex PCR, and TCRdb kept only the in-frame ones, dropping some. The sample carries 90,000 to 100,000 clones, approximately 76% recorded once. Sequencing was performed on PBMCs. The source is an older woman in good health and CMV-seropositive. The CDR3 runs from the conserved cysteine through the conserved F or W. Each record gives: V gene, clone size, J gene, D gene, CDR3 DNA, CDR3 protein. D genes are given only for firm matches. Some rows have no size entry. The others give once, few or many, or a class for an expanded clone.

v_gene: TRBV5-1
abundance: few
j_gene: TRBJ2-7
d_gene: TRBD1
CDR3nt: TGCGCCAGCAGCTTGGGGACAGGCCCCTACGAGCAGTACTTC
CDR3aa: CASSLGTGPYEQYF

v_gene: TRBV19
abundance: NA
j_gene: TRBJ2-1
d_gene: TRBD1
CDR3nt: TGTGCCAGTACCCGGGACAGCCAAATCGTAGGGCCCAATGAGCAGTTCTTC
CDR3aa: CASTRDSQIVGPNEQFF

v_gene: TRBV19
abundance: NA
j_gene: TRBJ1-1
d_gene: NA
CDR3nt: TGTGCCAGTAGTATTGGTGGAGTGAACACTGAAGCTTTCTTT
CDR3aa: CASSIGGVNTEAFF

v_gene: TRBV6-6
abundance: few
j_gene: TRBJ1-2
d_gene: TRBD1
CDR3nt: TGTGCCAGCAGTTCAGGACAGGGCAATAACTATGGCTACACCTTC
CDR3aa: CASSSGQGNNYGYTF

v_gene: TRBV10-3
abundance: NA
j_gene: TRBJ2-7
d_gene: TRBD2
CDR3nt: TGTGCCATCAGTGAGACGCGGGGATTGACTAGCGGGAGGAGTCAGTACGAGCAGTACTTC
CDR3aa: CAISETRGLTSGRSQYEQYF

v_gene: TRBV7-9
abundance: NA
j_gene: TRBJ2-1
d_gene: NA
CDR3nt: TGTGCCAGCAGCTTAGACGGTTTCAATGAGCAGTTCTTC
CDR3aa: CASSLDGFNEQFF

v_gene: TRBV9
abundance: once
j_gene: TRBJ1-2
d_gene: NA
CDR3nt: TGTGCCAGCAGCGTAGGGACGGGGAACTATGGCTACACCTTC
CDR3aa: CASSVGTGNYGYTF

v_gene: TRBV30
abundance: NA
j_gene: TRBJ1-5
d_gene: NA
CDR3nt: TGTGCCTGGGGGCCTGGGTTTGCTCAGCCCCAGCATTTT
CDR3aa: CAWGPGFAQPQHF

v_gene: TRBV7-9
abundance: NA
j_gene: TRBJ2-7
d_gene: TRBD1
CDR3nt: TGTGCCAGCAGCTTCCCAGGGGGCCCTGGCGAGCAGTACTTC
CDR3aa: CASSFPGGPGEQYF

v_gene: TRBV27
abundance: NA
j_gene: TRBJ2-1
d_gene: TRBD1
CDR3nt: TGTGCCAGCAGTTTACGACAGGGGGGTCATGAGCAGTTCTTC
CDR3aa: CASSLRQGGHEQFF

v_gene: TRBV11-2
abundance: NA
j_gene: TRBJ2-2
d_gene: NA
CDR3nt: TGTGCCAGCAGCTTAGTAGCCGGGGAGCTGTTTTTT
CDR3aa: CASSLVAGELFF

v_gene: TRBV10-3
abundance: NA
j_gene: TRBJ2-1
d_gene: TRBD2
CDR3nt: TGTGCCATCAGTGAGCCGGGACTAGCGGGGGGCAGCTCCTACAATGAGCAGTTCTTC
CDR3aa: CAISEPGLAGGSSYNEQFF

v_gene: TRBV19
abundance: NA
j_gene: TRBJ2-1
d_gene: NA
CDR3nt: TGTGCCAGTAGCCTAGGCGGGATTCTTAATGAGCAGTTCTTC
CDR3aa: CASSLGGILNEQFF

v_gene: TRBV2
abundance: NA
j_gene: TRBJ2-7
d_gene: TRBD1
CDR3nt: TGTGCCAGCAGATACACAGGGGGTATTTACGAGCAGTACTTC
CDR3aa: CASRYTGGIYEQYF

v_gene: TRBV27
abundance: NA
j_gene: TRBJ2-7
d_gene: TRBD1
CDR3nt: TGTGCCAGCAGTTTACTCTCCGACAGGGGTGTCGAGCAGTACTTC
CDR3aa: CASSLLSDRGVEQYF

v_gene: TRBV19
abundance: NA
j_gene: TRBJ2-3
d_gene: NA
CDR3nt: TGTGCCAGTAGTCGACAGTCTAGCACAGATACGCAGTATTTT
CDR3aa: CASSRQSSTDTQYF

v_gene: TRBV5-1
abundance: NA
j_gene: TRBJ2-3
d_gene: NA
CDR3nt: TGCGCCAGCAGCCGACAGACCACAGATACGCAGTATTTT
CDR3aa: CASSRQTTDTQYF

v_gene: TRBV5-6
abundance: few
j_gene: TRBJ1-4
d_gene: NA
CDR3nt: TGTGCCAGCGGCCAATTGAGGGCTGGTGAAAAACTGTTTTTT
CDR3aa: CASGQLRAGEKLFF

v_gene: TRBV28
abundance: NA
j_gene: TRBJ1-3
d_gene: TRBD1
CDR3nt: TGTGCCAGCAGTACCGGGACAGGGCACTCTGGAAACACCATATATTTT
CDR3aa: CASSTGTGHSGNTIYF

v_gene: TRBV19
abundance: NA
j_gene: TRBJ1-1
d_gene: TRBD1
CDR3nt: TGTGCCAGTAGTAACACCCGGGACAGCCAAGCTTTCTTT
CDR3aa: CASSNTRDSQAFF

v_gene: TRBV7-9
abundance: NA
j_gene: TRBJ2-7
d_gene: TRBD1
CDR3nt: TGTGCCAGTCGGGACAGGGGCGCCTACGAGCAGTACTTC
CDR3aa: CASRDRGAYEQYF

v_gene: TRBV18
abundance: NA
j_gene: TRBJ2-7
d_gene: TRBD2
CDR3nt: TGTGCCAGCTCACGGGAGGGTTCCTACGAGCAGTACTTC
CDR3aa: CASSREGSYEQYF

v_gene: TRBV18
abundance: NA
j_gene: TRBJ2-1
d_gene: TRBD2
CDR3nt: TGTGCCAGCTCACCACCCGCCCTAGCGGGGGGAAGTAATGAGCAGTTCTTC
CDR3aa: CASSPPALAGGSNEQFF

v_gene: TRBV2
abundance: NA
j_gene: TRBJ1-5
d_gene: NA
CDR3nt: TGTGCCAGCAGCCCGACTCATAGCAATCAGCCCCAGCATTTT
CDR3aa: CASSPTHSNQPQHF

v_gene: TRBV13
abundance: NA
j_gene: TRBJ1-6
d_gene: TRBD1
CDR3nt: TGTGCCAGCAGCCGCGAGGGGGCGCGGAATTCACCCCTCCACTTT
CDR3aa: CASSREGARNSPLHF

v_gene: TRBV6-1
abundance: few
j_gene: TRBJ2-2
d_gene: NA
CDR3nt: TGTGCCAGCACGCGATTTGGCGGGGAGCTGTTTTTT
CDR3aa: CASTRFGGELFF

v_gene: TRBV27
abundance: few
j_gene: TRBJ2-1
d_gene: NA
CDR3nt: TGTGCCAGCAGTTTATCAAGGGGCTACAATGAGCAGTTCTTC
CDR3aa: CASSLSRGYNEQFF

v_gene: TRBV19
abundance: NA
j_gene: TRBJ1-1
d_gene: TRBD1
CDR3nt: TGTGCCAGTTTGGGACAGGCATACACTGAAGCTTTCTTT
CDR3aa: CASLGQAYTEAFF

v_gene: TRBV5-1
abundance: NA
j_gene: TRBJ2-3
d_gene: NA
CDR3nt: TGCGCCAGCAGCTTGGGGGCAGGGTCAGCCCGCACAGATACGCAGTATTTT
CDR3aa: CASSLGAGSARTDTQYF

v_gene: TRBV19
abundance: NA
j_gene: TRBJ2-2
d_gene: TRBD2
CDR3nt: TGTGCCAGTAGTGATAGCGGGAGTTTCGGGGAGCTGTTTTTT
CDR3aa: CASSDSGSFGELFF

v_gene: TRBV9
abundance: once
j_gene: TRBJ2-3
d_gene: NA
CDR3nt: TGTGCCAGCAGCGTAGATGGAGTCGGCACAGATACGCAGTATTTT
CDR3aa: CASSVDGVGTDTQYF

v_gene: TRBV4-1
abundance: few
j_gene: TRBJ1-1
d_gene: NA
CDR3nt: TGCGCCAGCAGCCATGGCGGGGAGATGAACACTGAAGCTTTCTTT
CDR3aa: CASSHGGEMNTEAFF

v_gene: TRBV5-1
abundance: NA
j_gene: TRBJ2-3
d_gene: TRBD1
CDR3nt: TGCGCCAGCAGCTTGGCCGGACAGGGTACAGATACGCAGTATTTT
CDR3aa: CASSLAGQGTDTQYF

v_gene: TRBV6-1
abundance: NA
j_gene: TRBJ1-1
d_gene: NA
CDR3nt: TGTGCCAGCAGTTTCGGTGGACAGCTTGAAGCTTTCTTT
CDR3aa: CASSFGGQLEAFF

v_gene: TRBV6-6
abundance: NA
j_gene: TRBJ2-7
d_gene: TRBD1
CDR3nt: TGTGCCAGCGGGGGACAGGGGGCGCCCCGGAACGAGCAGTACTTC
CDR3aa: CASGGQGAPRNEQYF

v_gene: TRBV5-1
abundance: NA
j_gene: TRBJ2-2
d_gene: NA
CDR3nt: TGCGCCAGCAGTTACGTGGGGCGCACCGGGGAGCTGTTTTTT
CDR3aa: CASSYVGRTGELFF

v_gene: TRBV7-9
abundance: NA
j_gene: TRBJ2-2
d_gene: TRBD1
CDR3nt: TGTTCCAGCAGCTTAAGGACAGGGAGTAACACCGGGGAGCTGTTTTTT
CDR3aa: CSSSLRTGSNTGELFF

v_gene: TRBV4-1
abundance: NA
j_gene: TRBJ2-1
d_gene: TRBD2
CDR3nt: TGCGCCAGCAGCCAAGGCCTTCTAGCGGGATTCCGTTCGATCAATGAGCAGTTCTTC
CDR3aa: CASSQGLLAGFRSINEQFF

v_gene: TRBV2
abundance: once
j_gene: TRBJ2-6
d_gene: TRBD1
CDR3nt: TGTGCCAGCAGTGAACTTAGGACAGGGAGCTCTGGGGCCAACGTCCTGACTTTC
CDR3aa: CASSELRTGSSGANVLTF

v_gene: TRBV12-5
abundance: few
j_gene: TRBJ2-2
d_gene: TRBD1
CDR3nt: TGTGCTAGTGGTCCATGGACAGGGGGTCTGGGCGGGGAGCTGTTTTTT
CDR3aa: CASGPWTGGLGGELFF

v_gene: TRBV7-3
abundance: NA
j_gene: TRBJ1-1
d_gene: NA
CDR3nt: TGTGCCAGCAGCTTAACCGGGGAAACTGAAGCTTTCTTT
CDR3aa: CASSLTGETEAFF

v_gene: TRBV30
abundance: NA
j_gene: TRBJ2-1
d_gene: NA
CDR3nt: TGTGCCTGGAGTCCGACTAGCGTCAGGGGGGATGAGCAGTTCTTC
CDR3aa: CAWSPTSVRGDEQFF

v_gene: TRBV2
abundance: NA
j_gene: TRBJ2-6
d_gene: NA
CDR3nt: TGTGCCAGCAGTGATCGGGGAGTGGGAGGGGCCAACGTCCTGACTTTC
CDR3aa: CASSDRGVGGANVLTF

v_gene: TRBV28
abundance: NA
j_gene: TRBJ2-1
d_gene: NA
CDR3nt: TGTGCCAGCCGACAGGGAGGACACAATGAGCAGTTCTTC
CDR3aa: CASRQGGHNEQFF

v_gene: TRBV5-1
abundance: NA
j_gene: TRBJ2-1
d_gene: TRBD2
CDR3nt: TGCGCCAGCAGGTTTAGCGGGAGTAGTTCCTACAATGAGCAGTTCTTC
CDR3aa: CASRFSGSSSYNEQFF

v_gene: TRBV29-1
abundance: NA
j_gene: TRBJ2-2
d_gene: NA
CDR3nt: TGCAGCGTTGAAGTCGGTGGCACCGGGGAGCTGTTTTTT
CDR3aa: CSVEVGGTGELFF

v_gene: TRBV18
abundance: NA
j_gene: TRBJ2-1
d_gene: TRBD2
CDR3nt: TGTGCCAGCTCACATGGGACTAGCTCCAATGAGCAGTTCTTC
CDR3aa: CASSHGTSSNEQFF

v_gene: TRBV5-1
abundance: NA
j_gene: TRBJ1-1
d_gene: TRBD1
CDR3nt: TGCGCCAGCAGCCCGAGGACAGGGAACACTGAAGCTTTCTTT
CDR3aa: CASSPRTGNTEAFF

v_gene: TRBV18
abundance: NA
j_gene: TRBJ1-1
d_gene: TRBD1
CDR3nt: TGTGCCAGCTCAGAACAGGGGGCGAACACTGAAGCTTTCTTT
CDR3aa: CASSEQGANTEAFF

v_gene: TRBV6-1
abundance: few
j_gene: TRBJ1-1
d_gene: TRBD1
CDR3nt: TGTGCCAGCAGTTCACGACAGGGATGGACTGAAGCTTTCTTT
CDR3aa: CASSSRQGWTEAFF

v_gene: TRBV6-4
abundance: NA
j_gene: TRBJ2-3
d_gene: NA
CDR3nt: TGTGCCAGCAGTGACTCGACAGACGGTACGCAGTATTTT
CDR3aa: CASSDSTDGTQYF

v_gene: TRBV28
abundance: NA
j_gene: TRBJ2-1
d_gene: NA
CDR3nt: TGTGCCAGCAGCCTTTGGGGACATATCAATGAGCAGTTCTTC
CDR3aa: CASSLWGHINEQFF

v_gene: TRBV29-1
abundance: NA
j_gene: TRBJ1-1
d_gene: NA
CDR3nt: TGCAGCGTTAAACATGGGAGCACTGAAGCTTTCTTT
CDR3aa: CSVKHGSTEAFF

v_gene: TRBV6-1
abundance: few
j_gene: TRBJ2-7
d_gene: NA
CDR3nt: TGTGCCACCCAAGTGCCTAGCGTCAACGAGCAGTACTTC
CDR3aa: CATQVPSVNEQYF

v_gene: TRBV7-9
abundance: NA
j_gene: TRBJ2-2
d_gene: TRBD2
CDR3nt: TGTGCCAGCAGCCCGGGACTAGCGGGAGTTCCCGGGGAGCTGTTTTTT
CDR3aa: CASSPGLAGVPGELFF

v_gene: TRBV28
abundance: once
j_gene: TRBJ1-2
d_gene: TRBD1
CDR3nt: TGTGCCAGCAGACGACAACAGGGGAGGTATGGCTACACCTTC
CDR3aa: CASRRQQGRYGYTF

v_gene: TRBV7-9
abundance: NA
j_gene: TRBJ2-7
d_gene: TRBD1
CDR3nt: TGTGCCAGCAGGTCGACAGGGGGGTACGAGCAGTACTTC
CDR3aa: CASRSTGGYEQYF

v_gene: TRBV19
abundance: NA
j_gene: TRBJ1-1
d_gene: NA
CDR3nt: TGTGCCAGCTCAGGGTTTCTTGAAGCTTTCTTT
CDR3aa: CASSGFLEAFF

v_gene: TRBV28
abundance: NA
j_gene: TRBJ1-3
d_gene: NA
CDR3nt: TGTGCCAGCAGTCCCTCCGGGACACCCTCTGGAAACACCATATATTTT
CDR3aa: CASSPSGTPSGNTIYF